A selection of T cell receptor beta chains follows, all from one sample in a study of resident and recirculating memory T cells in vitiligo. Here immunoSEQ multiplex PCR was the method, and the copy in TCRdb shows in-frame clones only, minus some. This table has fewer than 80,000 clones, more than 85% appearing once. Sample: blood. The source of these receptors is a male donor with vitiligo. Both conserved end residues are part of each CDR3. Each record gives: D gene, V gene, J gene, clone size, CDR3 DNA, CDR3 protein. The D gene is left open where the match is weak. Some rows mark clone size as missing; the rest say once, few, many or name a class of expanded clone.

D: TRBD2
V: TRBV5-4
J: TRBJ2-7
size: NA
DNA: TGTGCCAGCAGCTCAGACCCCGGGCTTGGGGAGGGCGAGCAGTACTTC
CDR3: CASSSDPGLGEGEQYF

D: NA
V: TRBV28
J: TRBJ2-7
size: NA
DNA: TGTGCCAGCAGTTTCTCCCAGGGCGGCTACGAGCAGTACTTC
CDR3: CASSFSQGGYEQYF

D: NA
V: TRBV6-1
J: TRBJ1-4
size: NA
DNA: TGTGCCAGCAGTGACGCCGGGACACCTAATGAAAAACTGTTTTTT
CDR3: CASSDAGTPNEKLFF

D: NA
V: TRBV15
J: TRBJ1-6
size: NA
DNA: TGTGCCACCAGCAGCCCGACAGAAATCCGGCCCTATAATTCACCCCTCCACTTT
CDR3: CATSSPTEIRPYNSPLHF

D: TRBD2
V: TRBV10-1
J: TRBJ2-1
size: NA
DNA: TGCGCCAGCAGGATATTACTAGCGGGTAGCTCCTACAATGAGCAGTTCTTC
CDR3: CASRILLAGSSYNEQFF

D: NA
V: TRBV6-5
J: TRBJ1-1
size: NA
DNA: TGTGCCAGCAGTTCAGTCACAGGGAGCGCTGAAGCTTTCTTT
CDR3: CASSSVTGSAEAFF

D: TRBD2
V: TRBV7-8
J: TRBJ2-7
size: NA
DNA: TGTGCCAGCAGCAAAGACGGGAGGAGCTCCTACGAGCAGTACTTC
CDR3: CASSKDGRSSYEQYF

D: TRBD1
V: TRBV2
J: TRBJ2-3
size: NA
DNA: TGTGCCAGCAATACGGGACAGGGCACAGATACGCAGTATTTT
CDR3: CASNTGQGTDTQYF

D: TRBD1
V: TRBV5-5
J: TRBJ1-6
size: few
DNA: TGTGCCAGCAGCTACTATGACAGGGTTAATTCACCCCTCCACTTT
CDR3: CASSYYDRVNSPLHF

D: NA
V: TRBV4-3
J: TRBJ1-3
size: NA
DNA: TGCGCCAGCAGCCAAGAACGGGGGGGTGCTGGAAACACCATATATTTT
CDR3: CASSQERGGAGNTIYF

D: NA
V: TRBV5-4
J: TRBJ2-5
size: NA
DNA: TGTGCCAGCAGCTTACAGGGTGGGCCGGAGCAGTACTTC
CDR3: CASSLQGGPEQYF

D: TRBD2
V: TRBV7-3
J: TRBJ2-3
size: once
DNA: TGTGCCAGCAGCACAAGCGGGGCAGATACGCAGTATTTT
CDR3: CASSTSGADTQYF

D: TRBD1
V: TRBV2
J: TRBJ1-2
size: NA
DNA: TGTGCCAGCAATGGACAGGCGGCTGGTGGCTACACCTTC
CDR3: CASNGQAAGGYTF

D: NA
V: TRBV4-1
J: TRBJ2-5
size: NA
DNA: TGCGCCAGCAGCCAAGCTCCCCGGGGCCAAGAGACCCAGTACTTC
CDR3: CASSQAPRGQETQYF

D: NA
V: TRBV4-3
J: TRBJ2-2
size: NA
DNA: TGCGCCAGCAGCCAAAGCCGAGACACCGGGGAGCTGTTTTTT
CDR3: CASSQSRDTGELFF

D: NA
V: TRBV7-2
J: TRBJ1-2
size: NA
DNA: TGTGCCAGCAGCTTAGATTCGCCCACAGGGTCGGGGGGCTACACCTTC
CDR3: CASSLDSPTGSGGYTF

D: NA
V: TRBV20-1
J: TRBJ1-2
size: NA
DNA: TGCAGTGTCACCCCGGGGGGCTACACCTTC
CDR3: CSVTPGGYTF